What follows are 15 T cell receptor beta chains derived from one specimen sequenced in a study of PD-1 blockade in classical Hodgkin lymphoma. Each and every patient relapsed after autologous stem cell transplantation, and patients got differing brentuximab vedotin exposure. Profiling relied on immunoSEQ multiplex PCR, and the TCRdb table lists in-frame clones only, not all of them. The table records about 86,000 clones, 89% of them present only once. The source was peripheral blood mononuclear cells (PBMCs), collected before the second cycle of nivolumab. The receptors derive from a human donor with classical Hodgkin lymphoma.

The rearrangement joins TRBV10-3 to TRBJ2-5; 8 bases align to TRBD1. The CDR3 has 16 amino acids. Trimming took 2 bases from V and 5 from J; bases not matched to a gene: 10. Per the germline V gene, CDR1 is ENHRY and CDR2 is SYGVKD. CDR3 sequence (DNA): TGTGCCATCAGTGAGACATCTACCGGACAGGGCGAGACCCAGTACTTC. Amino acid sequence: CAISETSTGQGETQYF.

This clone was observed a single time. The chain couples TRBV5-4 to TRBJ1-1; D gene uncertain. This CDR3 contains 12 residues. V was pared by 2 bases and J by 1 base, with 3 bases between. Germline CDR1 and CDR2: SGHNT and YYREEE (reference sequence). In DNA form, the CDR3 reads TGTGCCAGCAGCTTCGGGAACACTGAAGCTTTCTTT. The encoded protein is CASSFGNTEAFF. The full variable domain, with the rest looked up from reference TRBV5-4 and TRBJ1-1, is ETGVTQSPTHLIKTRGQQVTLRCSSQSGHNTVSWYQQALGQGPQFIFQYYREEENGRGNFPPRFSGLQFPNYSSELNVNALELDDSALYLCASSFGNTEAFFGQGTRLTVV.

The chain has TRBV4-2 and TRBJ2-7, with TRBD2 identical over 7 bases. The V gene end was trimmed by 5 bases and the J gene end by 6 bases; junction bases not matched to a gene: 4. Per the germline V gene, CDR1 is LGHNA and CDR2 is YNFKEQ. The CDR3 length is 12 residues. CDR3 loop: CASSGRAGEQYF. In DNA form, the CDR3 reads TGTGCCAGCAGCGGGAGGGCCGGCGAGCAGTACTTC.

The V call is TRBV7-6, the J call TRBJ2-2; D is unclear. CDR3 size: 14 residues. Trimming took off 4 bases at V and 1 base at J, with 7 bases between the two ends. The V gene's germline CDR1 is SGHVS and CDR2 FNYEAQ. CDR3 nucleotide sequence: TGTGCCAGCAGCTATCAAGGGAACACCGGGGAGCTGTTTTTT. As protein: CASSYQGNTGELFF. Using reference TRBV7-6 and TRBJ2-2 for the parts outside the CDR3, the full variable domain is GAGVSQSPRYKVTKRGQDVALRCDPISGHVSLYWYRQALGQGPEFLTYFNYEAQQDKSGLPNDRFSAERPEGSISTLTIQRTEQRDSAMYRCASSYQGNTGELFFGEGSRLTVL.

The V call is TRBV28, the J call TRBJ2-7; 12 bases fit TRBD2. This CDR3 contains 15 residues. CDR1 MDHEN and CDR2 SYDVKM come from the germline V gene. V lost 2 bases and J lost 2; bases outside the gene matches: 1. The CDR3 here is CASSLGLAGTYEQYF. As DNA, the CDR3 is TGTGCCAGCAGTTTAGGACTAGCGGGAACCTACGAGCAGTACTTC.

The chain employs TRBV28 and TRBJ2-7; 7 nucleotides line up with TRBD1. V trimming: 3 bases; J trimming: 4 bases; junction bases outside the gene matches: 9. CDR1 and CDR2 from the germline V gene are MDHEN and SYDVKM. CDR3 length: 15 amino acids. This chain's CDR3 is CASSFGSGGGYEQYF. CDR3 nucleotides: TGTGCCAGCAGTTTTGGGTCAGGGGGTGGGTACGAGCAGTACTTC.

The CDR3 here is CATRQGGYSNQPQHF. CDR3 in DNA: TGTGCAACACGACAGGGGGGTTATAGCAATCAGCCCCAGCATTTT. This chain connects TRBV19 to TRBJ1-5; 9 positions match TRBD1. This CDR3 spans 15 amino acids. The germline gives CDR1 LNHDA, CDR2 SQIVND (reference sequence).

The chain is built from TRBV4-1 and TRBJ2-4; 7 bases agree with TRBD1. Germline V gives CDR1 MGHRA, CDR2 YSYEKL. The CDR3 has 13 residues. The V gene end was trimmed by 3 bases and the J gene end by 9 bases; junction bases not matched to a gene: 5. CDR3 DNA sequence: TGCGCCAGCAGCCATGGGACAGAGAGCATTCAGTACTTC. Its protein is CASSHGTESIQYF.

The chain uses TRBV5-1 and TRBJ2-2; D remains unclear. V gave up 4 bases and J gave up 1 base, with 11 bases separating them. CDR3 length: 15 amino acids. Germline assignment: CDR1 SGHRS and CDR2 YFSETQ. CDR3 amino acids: CASSLRLGNTGELFF. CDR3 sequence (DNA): TGCGCCAGCAGCCTGCGGCTAGGGAACACCGGGGAGCTGTTTTTT.

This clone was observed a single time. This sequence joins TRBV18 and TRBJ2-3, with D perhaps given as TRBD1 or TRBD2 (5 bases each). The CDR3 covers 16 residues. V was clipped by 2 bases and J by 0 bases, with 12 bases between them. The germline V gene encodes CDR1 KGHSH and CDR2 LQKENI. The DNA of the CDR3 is TGTGCCAGCTCACCATCGGGGCTAGCCAGCACAGATACGCAGTATTTT. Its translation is CASSPSGLASTDTQYF. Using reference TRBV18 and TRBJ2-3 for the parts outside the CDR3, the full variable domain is NAGVMQNPRHLVRRRGQEARLRCSPMKGHSHVYWYRQLPEEGLKFMVYLQKENIIDESGMPKERFSAEFPKEGPSILRIQQVVRGDSAAYFCASSPSGLASTDTQYFGPGTRLTVL.

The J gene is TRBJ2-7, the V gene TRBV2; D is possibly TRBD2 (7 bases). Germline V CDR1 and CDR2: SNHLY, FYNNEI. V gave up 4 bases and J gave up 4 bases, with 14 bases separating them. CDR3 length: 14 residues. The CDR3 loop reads CASSVPGGAYEQYF. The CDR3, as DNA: TGTGCCAGCAGTGTTCCGGGGGGCGCATACGAGCAGTACTTC. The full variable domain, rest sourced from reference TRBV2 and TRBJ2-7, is EPEVTQTPSHQVTQMGQEVILRCVPISNHLYFYWYRQILGQKVEFLVSFYNNEISEKSEIFDDQFSVERPDGSNFTLKIRSTKLEDSAMYFCASSVPGGAYEQYFGPGTRLTVT.

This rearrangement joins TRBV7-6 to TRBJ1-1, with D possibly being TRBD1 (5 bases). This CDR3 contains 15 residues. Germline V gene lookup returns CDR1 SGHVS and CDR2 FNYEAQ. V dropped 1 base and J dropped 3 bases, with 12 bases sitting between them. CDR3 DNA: TGTGCCAGCAGCTTAGGGGGGGGGTTTCACACTGAAGCTTTCTTT. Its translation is CASSLGGGFHTEAFF.

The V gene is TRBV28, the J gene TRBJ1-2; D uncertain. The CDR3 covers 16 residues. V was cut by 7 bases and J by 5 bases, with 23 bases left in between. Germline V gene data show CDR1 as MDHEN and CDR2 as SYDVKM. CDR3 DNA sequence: TGTGCCAGCAATAGCCGCGGGTCGAGACATTGGTATGGCTACACCTTC. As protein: CASNSRGSRHWYGYTF.

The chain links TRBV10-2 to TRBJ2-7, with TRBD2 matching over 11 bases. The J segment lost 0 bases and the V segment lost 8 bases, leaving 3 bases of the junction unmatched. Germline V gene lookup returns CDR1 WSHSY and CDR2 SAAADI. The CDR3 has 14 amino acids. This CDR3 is CASQTSGDSYEQYF. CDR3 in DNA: TGCGCCAGCCAGACTAGCGGGGACTCCTACGAGCAGTACTTC.

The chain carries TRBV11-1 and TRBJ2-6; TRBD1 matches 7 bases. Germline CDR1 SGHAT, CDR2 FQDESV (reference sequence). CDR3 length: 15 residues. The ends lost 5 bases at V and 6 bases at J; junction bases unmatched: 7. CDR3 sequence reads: CASSRRQGAANVLTF. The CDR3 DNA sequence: TGTGCCAGCAGCAGACGACAGGGAGCGGCCAACGTCCTGACTTTC.